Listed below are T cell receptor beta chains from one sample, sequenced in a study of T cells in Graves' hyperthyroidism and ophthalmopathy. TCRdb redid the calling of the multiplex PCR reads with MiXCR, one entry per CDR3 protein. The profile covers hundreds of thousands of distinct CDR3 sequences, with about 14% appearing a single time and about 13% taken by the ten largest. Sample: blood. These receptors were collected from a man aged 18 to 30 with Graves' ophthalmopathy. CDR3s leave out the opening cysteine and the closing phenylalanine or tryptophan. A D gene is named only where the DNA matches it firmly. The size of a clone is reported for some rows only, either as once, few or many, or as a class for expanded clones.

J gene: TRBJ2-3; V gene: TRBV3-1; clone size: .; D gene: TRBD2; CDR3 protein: ASTPTSGTDTQY
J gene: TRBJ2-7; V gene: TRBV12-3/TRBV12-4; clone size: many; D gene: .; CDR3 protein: ASSLLYEQY
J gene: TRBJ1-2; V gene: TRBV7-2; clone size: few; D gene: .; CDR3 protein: ASSLVVGVVGYT
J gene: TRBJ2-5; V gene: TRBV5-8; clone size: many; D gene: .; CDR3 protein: ASSLAGGMGETQY
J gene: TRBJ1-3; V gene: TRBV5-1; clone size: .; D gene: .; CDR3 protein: ASSWDGSSGNTIY
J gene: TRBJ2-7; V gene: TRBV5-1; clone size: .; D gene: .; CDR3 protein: ASSARQAPYEQY
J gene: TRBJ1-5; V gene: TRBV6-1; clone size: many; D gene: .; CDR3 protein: ASSDGVGGMSQPQH
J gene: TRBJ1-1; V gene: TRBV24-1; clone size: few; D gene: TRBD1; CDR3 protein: ATSDVTGKAF
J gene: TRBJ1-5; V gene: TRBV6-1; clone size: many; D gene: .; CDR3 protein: ASRGSFGQPQH
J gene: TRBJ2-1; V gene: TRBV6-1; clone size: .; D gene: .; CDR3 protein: ASSNDGAYEQF
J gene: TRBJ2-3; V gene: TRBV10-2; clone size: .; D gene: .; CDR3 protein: ASSGPVWDTQY
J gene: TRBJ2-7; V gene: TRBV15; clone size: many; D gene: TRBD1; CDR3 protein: ATSPGQGAAYEQY
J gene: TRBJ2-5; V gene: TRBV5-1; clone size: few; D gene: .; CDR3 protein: ASSLGGQQETQC
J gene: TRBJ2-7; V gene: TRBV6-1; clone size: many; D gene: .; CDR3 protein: ASSSRVMGYEQY
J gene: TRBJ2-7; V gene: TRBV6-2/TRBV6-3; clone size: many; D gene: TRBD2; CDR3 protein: ASSSGLASYEQY
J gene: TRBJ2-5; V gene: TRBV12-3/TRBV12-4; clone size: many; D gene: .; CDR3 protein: ANSLASQETQY
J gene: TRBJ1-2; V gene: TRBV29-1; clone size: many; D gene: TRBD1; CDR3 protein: SVASGTDFLYGYT
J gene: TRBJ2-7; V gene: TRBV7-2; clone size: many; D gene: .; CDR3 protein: ASSLNTGMHYEQY